These T cell receptor beta chains were read from a single sample in a study of T cell repertoires in ileal Crohn's disease. TCRdb's copy holds only in-frame clones and misses some; the assay was immunoSEQ multiplex PCR. Among approximately 5,700 clones listed, roughly 80% were seen once. The sample comprised ileal tissue. The receptors shown here come from an adult with Crohn's disease. Each CDR3 is given with its conserved first and last residue. The D gene is left open where the match is weak. Size is stated for part of the rows, as once, few or many counts, or as a class when the clone is expanded.

>TRBV29-1|NA|TRBJ2-7|TRBD1
TGCAGCGTTGCCGACAGGGGGCTCGACTACGAGCAGTACTTC
CSVADRGLDYEQYF
>TRBV7-2|NA|TRBJ2-5|NA
TGTGCCAGCAGCCCAGGGGTAGACGGGGAGACCCAGTACTTC
CASSPGVDGETQYF
>TRBV30|NA|TRBJ2-7|TRBD1
TGTGCCTGGACCGTGACAGGGGGGATAAACGAGCAGTACTTC
CAWTVTGGINEQYF
>TRBV5-1|NA|TRBJ1-2|NA
TGCGCCAGCAGCTTGGCCGACAGGAGCTATGGCTACACCTTC
CASSLADRSYGYTF
>TRBV30|few|TRBJ1-1|NA
TGTGCCTGGAGTTTTCCGCCCGGGGTTGAAGCTTTCTTT
CAWSFPPGVEAFF
>TRBV6-1|NA|TRBJ1-5|TRBD1
TGTGCCAGCAGTGAATCCAGGGGGAATCAGCCCCAGCATTTT
CASSESRGNQPQHF
>TRBV10-3|NA|TRBJ2-1|TRBD2
TGTGCCATCAGTGCACTAGCGGACAATGAGCAGTTCTTC
CAISALADNEQFF
>TRBV9|NA|TRBJ2-2|NA
TGTGCCAGCAGCGTAGGCAGTAAGAACACCGGGGAGCTGTTTTTT
CASSVGSKNTGELFF
>TRBV10-2|NA|TRBJ2-5|NA
TGCGCCAGCAGGGATTCGGACAGTGGAGAGACCCAGTACTTC
CASRDSDSGETQYF
>TRBV6-1|NA|TRBJ2-1|TRBD2
TGTGCCAGCACCCCCGGACTAGCGGGAGCCAATGAGCAGTTCTTC
CASTPGLAGANEQFF
>TRBV5-1|NA|TRBJ2-7|NA
TGCGCCAGCAGCTTGGGTCCAGGGACAATCTACGAGCAGTACTTC
CASSLGPGTIYEQYF
>TRBV6-1|NA|TRBJ2-7|NA
TGTGCCAGCAGCTTGGGGCGTCTTGAAACCTACGAGCAGTACTTC
CASSLGRLETYEQYF
>TRBV4-3|NA|TRBJ2-7|NA
TGCGCCAGCAGCCAAGCGAACAGGGAGGGGGACGAGCAGTACTTC
CASSQANREGDEQYF
>TRBV11-1|NA|TRBJ1-2|NA
TGTGCCAGCAGCTTAGAGCCAGGGGCGAAGTTTTGGGGCTACACCTTC
CASSLEPGAKFWGYTF
>TRBV5-1|NA|TRBJ2-1|TRBD1
TGCGCCAGCAGCTGGGGGCAGGGGGCCTACAATGAGCAGTTCTTC
CASSWGQGAYNEQFF
>TRBV7-2|NA|TRBJ2-5|NA
TGTGCCAGCAGCCAGGTGACGGGGGACCAAGAGACCCAGTACTTC
CASSQVTGDQETQYF
>TRBV28|NA|TRBJ2-5|TRBD1
TGTGCCAGCGGTGACAGGGGGCTGGGAGAGACCCAGTACTTC
CASGDRGLGETQYF
>TRBV19|once|TRBJ1-5|NA
TGTGCCAGTAGTATAGGGACAGTAAGAGGCCAGCCCCAGCATTTT
CASSIGTVRGQPQHF
>TRBV6-9|NA|TRBJ1-1|NA
TGTGCCAGCAGTTATAACAGTCCAGGGGAGGGATTTGAAGCTTTCTTT
CASSYNSPGEGFEAFF
>TRBV27|few|TRBJ2-7|NA
TGTGCCAGCAGTGGTGCAGGTTCTTCCTACGAGCAGTACTTC
CASSGAGSSYEQYF
>TRBV29-1|NA|TRBJ2-7|NA
TGCAGCGCTGGCTTGGTCGGGGTCCCGGACGAGCAGTACTTC
CSAGLVGVPDEQYF
>TRBV18|NA|TRBJ1-1|NA
TGTGCCAGCTCTCGGGACATGGGGAACACTGAAGCTTTCTTT
CASSRDMGNTEAFF
>TRBV10-3|NA|TRBJ2-2|NA
TGTGCCATCAGTGAAGGGGGGGAGAACACCGGGGAGCTGTTTTTT
CAISEGGENTGELFF
>TRBV19|NA|TRBJ2-7|TRBD1
TGTGCCAGTAGCGGGACAGGGGTAAGGGAGCAGTACTTC
CASSGTGVREQYF
>TRBV11-3|NA|TRBJ2-2|NA
TGTGCCAGCAGCTTACAATCCGCGGGGTTCACCGGGGAGCTGTTTTTT
CASSLQSAGFTGELFF
>TRBV5-1|NA|TRBJ1-2|NA
TGCGCCAGCAGCTTGTATCAGGGGATCTACACCTTC
CASSLYQGIYTF
>TRBV29-1|NA|TRBJ2-7|TRBD2
TGCAGCGCACGACTAGCGGGAATTCACGAGCAGTACTTC
CSARLAGIHEQYF
>TRBV19|NA|TRBJ1-4|TRBD1
TGTGCCAGTAGTGCGGGACAGCTCGAAGAAAAACTGTTTTTT
CASSAGQLEEKLFF
>TRBV6-6|few|TRBJ1-3|NA
TGTGCCAGCAGTTACTCGAACGGGAACACCATATATTTT
CASSYSNGNTIYF
>TRBV14|few|TRBJ1-1|NA
TGTGCCAGCAGCCGAACAACCCAGGTATCCGCTGAAGCTTTCTTT
CASSRTTQVSAEAFF
>TRBV19|NA|TRBJ2-7|TRBD2
TGTGCCAGTAGTAGGGACGGGACTAGCGGGTACGAGCAGTACTTC
CASSRDGTSGYEQYF
>TRBV5-6|NA|TRBJ2-5|NA
TGTGCCAGCAGCTTGGCGCGGCTTCAAGAGACCCAGTACTTC
CASSLARLQETQYF
>TRBV9|NA|TRBJ2-7|TRBD1
TGTGCCAGCAGCGGACAGGGGGCTTACGAGCAGTACTTC
CASSGQGAYEQYF
>TRBV6-5|NA|TRBJ1-4|NA
TGTGCCAGCAGTTACTCTCAGGACACCGAAAAACTGTTTTTT
CASSYSQDTEKLFF
>TRBV5-5|NA|TRBJ2-7|NA
TGTGCCAGCAGCTTTAGCCCCACGTGGTACGAGCAGTACTTC
CASSFSPTWYEQYF
>TRBV14|few|TRBJ1-2|TRBD1
TGTGCCAGCAGCCAGCCGCGACAGGGCGGCTACACCTTC
CASSQPRQGGYTF
>TRBV7-2|once|TRBJ1-6|TRBD1
TGTGCCAGCAGCTTAGCGTGGACAGGGGGCTCACCCCTCCACTTT
CASSLAWTGGSPLHF
>TRBV29-1|NA|TRBJ1-2|TRBD1
TGCAGCGTTGAAGACACCCACAGGGGGCGCGCCTATGGCTACACCTTC
CSVEDTHRGRAYGYTF
>TRBV7-3|NA|TRBJ2-3|TRBD2
TGTGCCAGCAGCTCATCCCGTAGCGGGGGAAGCACAGATACGCAGTATTTT
CASSSSRSGGSTDTQYF
>TRBV5-1|few|TRBJ2-6|TRBD2
TGCGCCAGCACTGTGACTAGCGGGGTCTCTGGGGCCAACGTCCTGACTTTC
CASTVTSGVSGANVLTF
>TRBV5-6|NA|TRBJ1-3|TRBD1
TGTGCCAGCAGCTACAGGGACAGCTCTGGAAACACCATATATTTT
CASSYRDSSGNTIYF
>TRBV7-8|NA|TRBJ1-1|NA
TGTGCCAGCAGCTTAGTGGGAGGGGCAGGTGAAGCTTTCTTT
CASSLVGGAGEAFF